The clone carrying this T cell receptor beta chain appeared a few times. The CDR3 is made up of 14 amino acids. V was clipped by 2 bases and J by 4 bases, with 11 bases between them. This sample is drawn from a study of T-cell reconstitution after alpha-beta-depleted transplantation in children. Unique molecular identifiers were used to barcode this TCRbeta library. Each CDR3 protein gets one entry after TCRdb re-called the PCR reads with MiXCR. The sample carries about 540,000 distinct CDR3 sequences, around 17% recorded once. The V call is TRBV12-3 or TRBV12-4, the J call TRBJ1-1; no reliable D call. Sequenced material: PBMCs from the stem cell graft donor, taken from the stem cell graft. This receptor was obtained from a human donor who donated a stem cell graft to a child with acute lymphoblastic leukemia. Here the CDR3 DNA reads TGTGCCAGCAGTTTAAAAGGGATGATCACTGAAGCTTTCTTT. It specifies CASSLKGMITEAFF.